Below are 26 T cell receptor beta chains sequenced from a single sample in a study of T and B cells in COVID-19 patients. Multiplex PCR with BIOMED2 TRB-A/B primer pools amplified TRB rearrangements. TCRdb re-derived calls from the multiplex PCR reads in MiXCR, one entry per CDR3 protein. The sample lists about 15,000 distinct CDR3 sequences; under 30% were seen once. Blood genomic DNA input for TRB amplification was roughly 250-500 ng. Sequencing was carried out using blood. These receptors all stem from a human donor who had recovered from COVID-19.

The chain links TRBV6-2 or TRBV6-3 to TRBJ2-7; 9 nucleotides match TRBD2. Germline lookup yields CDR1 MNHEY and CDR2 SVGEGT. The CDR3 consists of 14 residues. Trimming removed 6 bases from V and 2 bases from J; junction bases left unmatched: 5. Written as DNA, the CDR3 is TGTGCCAGCAGAGGACTAGCGACCCCCTACGAGCAGTACTTC. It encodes CASRGLATPYEQYF.

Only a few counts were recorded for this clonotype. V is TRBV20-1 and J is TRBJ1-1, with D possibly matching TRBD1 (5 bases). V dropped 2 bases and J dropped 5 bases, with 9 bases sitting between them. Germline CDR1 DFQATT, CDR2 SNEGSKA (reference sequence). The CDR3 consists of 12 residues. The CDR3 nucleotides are TGCAGTGCTAGACAGGGTAAGACTGAAGCTTTCTTT. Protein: CSARQGKTEAFF.

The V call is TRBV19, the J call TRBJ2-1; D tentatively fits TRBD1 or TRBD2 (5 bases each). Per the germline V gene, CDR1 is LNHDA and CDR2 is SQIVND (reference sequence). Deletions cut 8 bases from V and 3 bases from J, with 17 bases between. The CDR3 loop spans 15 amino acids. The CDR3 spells CASRLPGTLYNEQFF. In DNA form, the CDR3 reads TGTGCCAGTCGTTTGCCCGGGACGCTCTACAATGAGCAGTTCTTC.

The CDR3 is CASRMTVNTEAFF. The CDR3 DNA is TGTGCCAGCAGAATGACAGTGAACACTGAAGCTTTCTTT. The rearrangement joins TRBV7-2 to TRBJ1-1, with D tentatively TRBD1 (5 bases). Trimming stripped 6 bases from V and 0 bases from J, with 8 bases between. CDR3 size: 13 residues. Germline CDR1 and CDR2: SGHTA and FQGNSA.

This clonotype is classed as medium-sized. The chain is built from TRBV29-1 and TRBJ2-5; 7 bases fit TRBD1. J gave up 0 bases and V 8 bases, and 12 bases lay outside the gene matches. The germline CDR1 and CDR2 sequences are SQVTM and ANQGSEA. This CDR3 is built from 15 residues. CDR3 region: CSLREGAGDQETQYF. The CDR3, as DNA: TGCAGCCTCCGCGAGGGGGCCGGGGACCAAGAGACCCAGTACTTC.

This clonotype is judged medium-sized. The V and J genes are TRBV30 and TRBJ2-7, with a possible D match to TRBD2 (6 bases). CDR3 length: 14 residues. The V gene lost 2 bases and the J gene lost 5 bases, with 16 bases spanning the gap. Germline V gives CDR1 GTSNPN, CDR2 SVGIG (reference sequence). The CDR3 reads CAWSHLSGVHEQYF. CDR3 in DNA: TGTGCCTGGAGTCACCTTTCGGGGGTCCACGAGCAGTACTTC.

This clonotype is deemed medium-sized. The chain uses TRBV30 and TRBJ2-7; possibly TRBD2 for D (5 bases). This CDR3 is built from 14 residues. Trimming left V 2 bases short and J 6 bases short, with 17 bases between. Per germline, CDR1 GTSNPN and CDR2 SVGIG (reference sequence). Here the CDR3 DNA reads TGTGCCTGGAGTTCAGGACTTGGGGTGTCCGAGCAGTACTTC. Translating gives CAWSSGLGVSEQYF.

Here the CDR3 DNA reads TGTGCCACCCTACTGACGGGGAATCAGCCCCAGCATTTT. Its translation is CATLLTGNQPQHF. The chain carries TRBV6-1 and TRBJ1-5, with D unclear. The CDR3 is made up of 13 amino acids. V was trimmed by 10 bases and J by 4 bases, leaving 14 bases between them. Germline CDR1 MNHNS, CDR2 SASEGT.

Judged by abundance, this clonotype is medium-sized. The CDR3 region is CASSLKAPYNEQFF. The CDR3 nucleotides are TGTGCCAGCAGTTTAAAGGCTCCATACAATGAGCAGTTCTTC. The rearrangement uses TRBV12-3 or TRBV12-4 and TRBJ2-1; D remains ambiguous. V was shortened by 2 bases and J by 4 bases, with 9 bases between the two germline ends. This CDR3 region has 14 residues.

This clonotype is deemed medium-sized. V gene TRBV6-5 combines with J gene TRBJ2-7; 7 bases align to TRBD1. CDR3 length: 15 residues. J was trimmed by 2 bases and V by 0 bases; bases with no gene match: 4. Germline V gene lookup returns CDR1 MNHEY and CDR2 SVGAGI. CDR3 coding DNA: TGTGCCAGCAGTTACTCCTGGACAGGCCCCTACGAGCAGTACTTC. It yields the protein CASSYSWTGPYEQYF.

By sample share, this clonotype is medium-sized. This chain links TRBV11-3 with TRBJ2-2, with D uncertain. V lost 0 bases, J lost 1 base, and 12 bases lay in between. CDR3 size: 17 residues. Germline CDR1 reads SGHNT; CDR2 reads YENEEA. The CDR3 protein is CASSLDVLGWNTGELFF. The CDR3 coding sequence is TGTGCCAGCAGCTTAGATGTGTTAGGGTGGAACACCGGGGAGCTGTTTTTT.

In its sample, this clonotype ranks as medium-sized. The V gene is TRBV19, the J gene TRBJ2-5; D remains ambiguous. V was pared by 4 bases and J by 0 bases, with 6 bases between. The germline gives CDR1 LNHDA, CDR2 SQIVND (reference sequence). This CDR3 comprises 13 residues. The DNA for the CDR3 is TGTGCCAGTAGTAAGGGTAACCAAGAGACCCAGTACTTC. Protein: CASSKGNQETQYF.

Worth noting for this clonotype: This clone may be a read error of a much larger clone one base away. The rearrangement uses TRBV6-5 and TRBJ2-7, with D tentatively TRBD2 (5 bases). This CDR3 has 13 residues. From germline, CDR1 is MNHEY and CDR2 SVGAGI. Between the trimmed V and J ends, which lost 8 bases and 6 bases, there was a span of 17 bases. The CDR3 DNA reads TGTGCCAGCCGGGGTACAGTATCTCTCGAGCAGTACTTC. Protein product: CASRGTVSLEQYF.

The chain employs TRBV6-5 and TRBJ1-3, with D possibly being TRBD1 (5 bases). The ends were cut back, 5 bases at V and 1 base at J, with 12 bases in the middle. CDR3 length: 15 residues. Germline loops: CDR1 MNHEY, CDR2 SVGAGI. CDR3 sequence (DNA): TGTGCCAGCAGTAGGGACCTACAATCTGGAAACACCATATATTTT. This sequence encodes CASSRDLQSGNTIYF.

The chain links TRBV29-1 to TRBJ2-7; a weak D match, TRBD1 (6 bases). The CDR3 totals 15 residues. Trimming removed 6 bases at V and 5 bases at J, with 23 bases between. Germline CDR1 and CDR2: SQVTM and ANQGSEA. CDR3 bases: TGCAGCGTCGAACAGGGACGGGGACGAGGGGACGAGCAGTACTTC. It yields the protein CSVEQGRGRGDEQYF.

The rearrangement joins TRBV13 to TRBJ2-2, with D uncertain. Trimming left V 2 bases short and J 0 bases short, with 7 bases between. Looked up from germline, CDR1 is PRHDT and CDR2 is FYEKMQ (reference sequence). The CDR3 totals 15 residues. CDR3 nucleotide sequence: TGTGCCAGCAGCTTATCAGTTCCGAACACCGGGGAGCTGTTTTTT. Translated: CASSLSVPNTGELFF.

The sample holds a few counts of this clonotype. This CDR3 reads CAWSTSGSGQPQHF. DNA of the CDR3: TGTGCCTGGAGTACCTCGGGGAGCGGTCAGCCCCAGCATTTT. This chain joins TRBV30 and TRBJ1-5; D is undetermined. The germline CDR1 and CDR2 sequences are GTSNPN and SVGIG (reference sequence). This CDR3 is built from 14 residues. Deletions cut 2 bases from V and 6 bases from J, with 14 bases between.

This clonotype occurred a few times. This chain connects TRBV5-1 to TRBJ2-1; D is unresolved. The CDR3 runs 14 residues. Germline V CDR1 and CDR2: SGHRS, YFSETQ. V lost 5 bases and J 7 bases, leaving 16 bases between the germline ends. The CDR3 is CASRIQEGYNEQFF. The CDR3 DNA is TGCGCCAGCAGAATCCAGGAAGGGTATAATGAGCAGTTCTTC.

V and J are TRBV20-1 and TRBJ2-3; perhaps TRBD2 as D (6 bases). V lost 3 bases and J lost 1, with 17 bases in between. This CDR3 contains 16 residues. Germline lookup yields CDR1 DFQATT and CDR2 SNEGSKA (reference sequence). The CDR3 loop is CSARGVLAYGTDTQYF. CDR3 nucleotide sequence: TGCAGTGCTAGGGGGGTTCTAGCGTACGGCACAGATACGCAGTATTTT.

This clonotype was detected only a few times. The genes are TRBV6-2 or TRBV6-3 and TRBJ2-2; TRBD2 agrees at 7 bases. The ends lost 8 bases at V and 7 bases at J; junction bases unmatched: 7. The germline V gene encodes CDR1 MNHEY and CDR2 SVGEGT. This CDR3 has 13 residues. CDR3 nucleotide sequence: TGTGCCAGCGAGCGGGAACAAAACGGGGAGCTGTTTTTT. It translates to CASEREQNGELFF.

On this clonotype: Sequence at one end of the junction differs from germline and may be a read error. The CDR3 sequence is CASSLAGGRSWGSPLRF. The CDR3 region has the DNA TGTGCCAGCAGCTTGGCCGGCGGCAGATCATGGGGTTCACCCCTCCGCTTT. The chain employs TRBV5-4 and TRBJ1-6; D remains ambiguous. This CDR3 spans 17 amino acids. CDR1 and CDR2 from the germline V gene are SGHNT and YYREEE (reference sequence). Full variable domain (remainder filled in from reference TRBV5-4 and TRBJ1-6): ETGVTQSPTHLIKTRGQQVTLRCSSQSGHNTVSWYQQALGQGPQFIFQYYREEENGRGNFPPRFSGLQFPNYSSELNVNALELDDSALYLCASSLAGGRSWGSPLRFGNGTRLTVT.

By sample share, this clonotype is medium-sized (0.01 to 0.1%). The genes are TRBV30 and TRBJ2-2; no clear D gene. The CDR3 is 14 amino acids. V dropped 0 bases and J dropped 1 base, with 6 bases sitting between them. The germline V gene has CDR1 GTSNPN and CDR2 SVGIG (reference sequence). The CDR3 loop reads CAWSVTLNTGELFF. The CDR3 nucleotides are TGTGCCTGGAGTGTAACCCTGAACACCGGGGAGCTGTTTTTT.

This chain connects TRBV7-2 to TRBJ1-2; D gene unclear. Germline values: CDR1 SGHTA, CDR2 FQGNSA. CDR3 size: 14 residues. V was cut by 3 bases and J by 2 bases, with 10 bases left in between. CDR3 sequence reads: CASSLGSSNYGYTF. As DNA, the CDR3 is TGTGCCAGCAGCTTGGGGAGCTCAAACTATGGCTACACCTTC.

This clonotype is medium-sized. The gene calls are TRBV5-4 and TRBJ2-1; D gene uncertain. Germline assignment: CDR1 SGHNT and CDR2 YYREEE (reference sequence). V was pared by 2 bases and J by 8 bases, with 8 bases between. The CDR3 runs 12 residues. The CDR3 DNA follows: TGTGCCAGCAGCTTTACCCAGGATGAGCAGTTCTTC. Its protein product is CASSFTQDEQFF.

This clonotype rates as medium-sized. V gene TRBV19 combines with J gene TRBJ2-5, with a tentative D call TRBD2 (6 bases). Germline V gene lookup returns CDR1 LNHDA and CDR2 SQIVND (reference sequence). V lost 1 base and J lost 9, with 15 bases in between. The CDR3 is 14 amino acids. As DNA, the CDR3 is TGTGCCAGTAGTATAGGACGGGAGCCGAGGGCCCAGTACTTC. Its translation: CASSIGREPRAQYF.

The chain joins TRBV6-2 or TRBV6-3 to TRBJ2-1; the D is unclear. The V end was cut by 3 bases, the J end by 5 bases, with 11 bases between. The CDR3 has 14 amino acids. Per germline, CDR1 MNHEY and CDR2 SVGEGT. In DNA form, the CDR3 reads TGTGCCAGCAGTTATGTCAGTGTCCACAATGAGCAGTTCTTC. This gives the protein CASSYVSVHNEQFF.